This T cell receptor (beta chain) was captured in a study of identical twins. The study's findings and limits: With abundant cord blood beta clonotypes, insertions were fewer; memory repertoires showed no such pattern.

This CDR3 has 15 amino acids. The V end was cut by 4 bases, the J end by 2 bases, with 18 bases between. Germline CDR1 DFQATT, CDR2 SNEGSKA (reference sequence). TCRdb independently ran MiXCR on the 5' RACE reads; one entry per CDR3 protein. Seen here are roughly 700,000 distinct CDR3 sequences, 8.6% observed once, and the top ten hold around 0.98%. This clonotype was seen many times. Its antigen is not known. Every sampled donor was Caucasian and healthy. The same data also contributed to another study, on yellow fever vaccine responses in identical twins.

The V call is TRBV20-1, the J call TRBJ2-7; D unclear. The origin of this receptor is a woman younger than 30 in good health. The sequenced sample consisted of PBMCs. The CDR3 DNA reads TGCAGTGCTAAATCCCTTGGGCAAAAACCCTACGAGCAGTACTTC. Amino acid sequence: CSAKSLGQKPYEQYF.